This TCR beta chain was recovered during a study of shared clonotypes between healthy human individuals. Terminally differentiated effector memory CD45RA+ cells were excluded by CCR7 positive selection of CD45RO-negative cells. The data were produced by immunoSEQ multiplex PCR, yet TCRdb's version contains in-frame clones alone and is incomplete. This table holds about 610,000 clones, roughly 96% found once. Details on this clone: As yet, its antigen is unknown.

Points from the study as a whole: Naive subsets, compared against memory subsets, generally had larger estimated richness values.

V was trimmed by 5 bases and J by 4 bases, leaving 18 bases between them. Germline V gene lookup returns CDR1 SGHNT and CDR2 YENEEA. The CDR3 is 15 residues long. V usage is TRBV11-3 and J usage is TRBJ2-7; D gene uncertain. The receptor comes from a woman aged 25 to 39 in good health. Material: naive CD8+ T cells sorted from blood. The CDR3 sequence: CASSLGETAGYEQYF. The CDR3 DNA is TGTGCCAGCAGCCTAGGTGAAACTGCAGGATACGAGCAGTACTTC.